This TCR beta chain came from a study of graft-versus-host responses after intestinal transplantation. With 4 bases removed from V and 0 bases from J, the gap between germline ends came to 14 bases. The CDR3 spans 16 residues. Germline lookup yields CDR1 SGHRS and CDR2 YFSETQ. Study outcomes and limitations: Recipient marrow contained GvH clones, some of which appeared first in ileum or blood.

Remarks on this clone: Its antigen remains unknown.

Profiling relied on immunoSEQ multiplex PCR, and the TCRdb table lists in-frame clones only, not all of them. The sample consists of tens of thousands of clones, 94% of them appearing once. The clonotype comes from a human donor who was the organ donor for an intestinal transplant. The input for sequencing was unstimulated CD4+ T cells sorted from spleen or lymph node cells, taken before transplant. This chain connects TRBV5-1 to TRBJ1-3, with TRBD1 as a possible D gene (5 bases). CDR3 in DNA: TGCGCCAGCAGCGCCGGGACTTTTTCCTCTGGAAACACCATATATTTT. It translates to CASSAGTFSSGNTIYF. Supplemented by reference TRBV5-1 and TRBJ1-3, the full variable domain reads KAGVTQTPRYLIKTRGQQVTLSCSPISGHRSVSWYQQTPGQGLQFLFEYFSETQRNKGNFPGRFSGRQFSNSRSEMNVSTLELGDSALYLCASSAGTFSSGNTIYFGEGSWLTVV.